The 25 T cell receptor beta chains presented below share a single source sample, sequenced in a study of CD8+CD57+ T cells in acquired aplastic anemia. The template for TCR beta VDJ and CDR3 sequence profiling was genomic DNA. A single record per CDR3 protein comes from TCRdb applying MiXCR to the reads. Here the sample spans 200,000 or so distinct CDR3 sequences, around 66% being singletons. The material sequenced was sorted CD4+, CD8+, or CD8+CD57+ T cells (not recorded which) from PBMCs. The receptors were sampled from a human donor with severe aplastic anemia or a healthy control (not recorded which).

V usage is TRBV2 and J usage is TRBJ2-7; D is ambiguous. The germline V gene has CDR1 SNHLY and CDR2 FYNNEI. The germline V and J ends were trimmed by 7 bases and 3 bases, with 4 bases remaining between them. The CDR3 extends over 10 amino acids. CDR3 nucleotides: TGTGCCAGCAAAGACTACGAGCAGTACTTC. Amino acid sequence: CASKDYEQYF.

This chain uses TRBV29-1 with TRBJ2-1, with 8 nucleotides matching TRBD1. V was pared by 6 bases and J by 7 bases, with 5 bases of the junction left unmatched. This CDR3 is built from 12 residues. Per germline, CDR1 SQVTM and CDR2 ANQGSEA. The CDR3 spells CSVADRGNEQFF. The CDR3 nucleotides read TGCAGCGTAGCCGACAGGGGAAATGAGCAGTTCTTC.

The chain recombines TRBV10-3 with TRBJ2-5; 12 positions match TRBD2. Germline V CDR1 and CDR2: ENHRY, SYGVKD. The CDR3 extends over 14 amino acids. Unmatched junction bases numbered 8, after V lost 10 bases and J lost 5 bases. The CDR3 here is CATLGTSGRETQYF. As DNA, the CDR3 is TGTGCCACCCTTGGGACTAGCGGGCGGGAGACCCAGTACTTC.

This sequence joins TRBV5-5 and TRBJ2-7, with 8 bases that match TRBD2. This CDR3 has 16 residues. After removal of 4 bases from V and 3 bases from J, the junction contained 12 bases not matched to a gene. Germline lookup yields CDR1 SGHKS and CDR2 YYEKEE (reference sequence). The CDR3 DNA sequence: TGTGCCAGCAGCCAAGGTACAGCGGGAGAAAGCTACGAGCAGTACTTC. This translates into CASSQGTAGESYEQYF.

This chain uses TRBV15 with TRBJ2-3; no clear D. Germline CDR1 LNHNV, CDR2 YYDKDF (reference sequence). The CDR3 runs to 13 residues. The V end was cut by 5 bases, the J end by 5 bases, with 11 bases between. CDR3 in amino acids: CATSPRGVDTQYF. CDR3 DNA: TGTGCCACCAGCCCAAGAGGAGTAGATACGCAGTATTTT. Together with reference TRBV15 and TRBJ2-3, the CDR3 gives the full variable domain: DAMVIQNPRYQVTQFGKPVTLSCSQTLNHNVMYWYQQKSSQAPKLLFHYYDKDFNNEADTPDNFQSRRPNTSFCFLDIRSPGLGDTAMYLCATSPRGVDTQYFGPGTRLTVL.

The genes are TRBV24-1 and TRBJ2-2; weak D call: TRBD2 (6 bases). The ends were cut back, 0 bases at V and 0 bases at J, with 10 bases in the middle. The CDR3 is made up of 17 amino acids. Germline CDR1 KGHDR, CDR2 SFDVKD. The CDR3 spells CATSDLWGDPNTGELFF. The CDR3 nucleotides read TGTGCCACCAGTGATTTGTGGGGGGACCCGAACACCGGGGAGCTGTTTTTT.

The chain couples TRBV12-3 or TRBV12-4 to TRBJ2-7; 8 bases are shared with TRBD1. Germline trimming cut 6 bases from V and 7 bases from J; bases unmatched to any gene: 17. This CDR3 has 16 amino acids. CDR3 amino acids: CASSQGVAQGAREQYF. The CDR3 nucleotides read TGTGCCAGCAGCCAGGGTGTGGCCCAGGGGGCTCGGGAGCAGTACTTC.

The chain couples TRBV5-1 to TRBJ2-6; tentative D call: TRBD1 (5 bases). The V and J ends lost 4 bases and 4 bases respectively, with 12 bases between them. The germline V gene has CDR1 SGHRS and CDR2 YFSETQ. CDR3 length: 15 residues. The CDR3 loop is CASSGQGTGANVLTF. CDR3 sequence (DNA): TGCGCCAGCAGCGGGCAGGGTACCGGGGCCAACGTCCTGACTTTC.

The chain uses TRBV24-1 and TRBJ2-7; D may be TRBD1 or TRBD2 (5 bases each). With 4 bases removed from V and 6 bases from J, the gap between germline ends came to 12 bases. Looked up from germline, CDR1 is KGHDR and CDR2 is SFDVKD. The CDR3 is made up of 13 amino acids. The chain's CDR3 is CATSDPIGGEQYF. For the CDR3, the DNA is TGTGCCACCAGTGACCCCATTGGGGGCGAGCAGTACTTC.

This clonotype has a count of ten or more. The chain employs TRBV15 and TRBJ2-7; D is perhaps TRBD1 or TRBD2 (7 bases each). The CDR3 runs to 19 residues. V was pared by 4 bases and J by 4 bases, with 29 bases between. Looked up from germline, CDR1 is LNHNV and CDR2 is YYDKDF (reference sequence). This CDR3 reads CATSTTGIEGGSIAYEQYF. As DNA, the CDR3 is TGTGCCACCAGCACGACAGGGATCGAGGGGGGGTCCATAGCATACGAGCAGTACTTC.

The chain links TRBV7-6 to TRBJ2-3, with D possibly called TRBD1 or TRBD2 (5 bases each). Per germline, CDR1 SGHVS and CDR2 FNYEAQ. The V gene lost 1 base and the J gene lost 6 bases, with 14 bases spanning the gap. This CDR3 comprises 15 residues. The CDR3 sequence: CASSLGPGRGDTQYF. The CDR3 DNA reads TGTGCCAGCAGCTTAGGACCGGGGCGAGGGGATACGCAGTATTTT.

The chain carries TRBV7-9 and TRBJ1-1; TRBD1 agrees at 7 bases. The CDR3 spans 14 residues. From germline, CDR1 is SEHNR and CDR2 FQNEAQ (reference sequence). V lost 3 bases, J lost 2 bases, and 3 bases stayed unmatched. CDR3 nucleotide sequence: TGTGCCAGCAGCTTCGGACAGGCCAACACTGAAGCTTTCTTT. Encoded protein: CASSFGQANTEAFF.

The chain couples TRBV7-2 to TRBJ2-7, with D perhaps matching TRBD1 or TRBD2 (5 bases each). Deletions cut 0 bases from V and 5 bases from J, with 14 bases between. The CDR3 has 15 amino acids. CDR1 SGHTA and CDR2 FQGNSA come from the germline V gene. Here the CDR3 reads CASSLAGTSIHEQYF. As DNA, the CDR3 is TGTGCCAGCAGCTTAGCTGGGACCTCAATCCACGAGCAGTACTTC.

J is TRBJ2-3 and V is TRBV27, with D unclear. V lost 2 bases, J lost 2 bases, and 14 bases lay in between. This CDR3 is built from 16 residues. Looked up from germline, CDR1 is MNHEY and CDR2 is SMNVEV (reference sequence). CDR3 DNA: TGTGCCAGCAGTTTAAGGAAGGGCGAATTCACAGATACGCAGTATTTT. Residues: CASSLRKGEFTDTQYF.

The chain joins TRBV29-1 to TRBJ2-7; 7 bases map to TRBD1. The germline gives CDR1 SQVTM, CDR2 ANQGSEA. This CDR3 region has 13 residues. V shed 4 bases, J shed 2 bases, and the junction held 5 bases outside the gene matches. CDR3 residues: CSVGAGQAYEQYF. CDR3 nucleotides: TGCAGCGTTGGGGCAGGACAGGCCTACGAGCAGTACTTC.

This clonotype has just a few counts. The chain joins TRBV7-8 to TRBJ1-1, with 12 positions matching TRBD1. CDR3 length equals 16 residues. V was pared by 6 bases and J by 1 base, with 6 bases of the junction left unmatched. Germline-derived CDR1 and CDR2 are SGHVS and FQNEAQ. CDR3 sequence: CASSRGQGASNTEAFF. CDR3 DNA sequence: TGTGCCAGCAGTCGGGGACAGGGGGCTTCGAACACTGAAGCTTTCTTT. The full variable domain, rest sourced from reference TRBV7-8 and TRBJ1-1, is GAGVSQSPRYKVAKRGQDVALRCDPISGHVSLFWYQQALGQGPEFLTYFQNEAQLDKSGLPSDRFFAERPEGSVSTLKIQRTQQEDSAVYLCASSRGQGASNTEAFFGQGTRLTVV.

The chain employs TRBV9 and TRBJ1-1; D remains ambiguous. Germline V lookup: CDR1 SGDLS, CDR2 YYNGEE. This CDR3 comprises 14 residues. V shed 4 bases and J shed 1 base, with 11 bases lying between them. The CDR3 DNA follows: TGTGCCAGCAGCCCCCGGGTCGGGAACACTGAAGCTTTCTTT. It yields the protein CASSPRVGNTEAFF.

As DNA, the CDR3 is TGTGCCATCAGTGAGTCGCAGGATTCCACCTACGAGCAGTACTTC. Translated: CAISESQDSTYEQYF. The chain couples TRBV10-3 to TRBJ2-7, with D uncertain. There are 15 residues in the CDR3. Between the trimmed V and J ends, which lost 0 bases and 2 bases, there was a span of 11 bases. Germline V CDR1 and CDR2: ENHRY, SYGVKD.

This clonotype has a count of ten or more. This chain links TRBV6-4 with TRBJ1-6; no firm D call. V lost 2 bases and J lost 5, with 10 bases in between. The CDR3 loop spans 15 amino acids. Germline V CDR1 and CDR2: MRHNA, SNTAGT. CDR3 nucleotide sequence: TGTGCCAGCAGTGACAGTAGGGTTCATAATTCACCCCTCCACTTT. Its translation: CASSDSRVHNSPLHF.

The CDR3 bases are TGTGCCAGCAGCTTGGGAGACAGGAGAGGCCACGAGCAGTACTTC. Its protein is CASSLGDRRGHEQYF. The rearrangement uses TRBV7-2 and TRBJ2-7; tentatively, D is TRBD1 (6 bases). V dropped 3 bases and J dropped 5 bases, with 17 bases sitting between them. Germline V gives CDR1 SGHTA, CDR2 FQGNSA. The CDR3 runs 15 residues.

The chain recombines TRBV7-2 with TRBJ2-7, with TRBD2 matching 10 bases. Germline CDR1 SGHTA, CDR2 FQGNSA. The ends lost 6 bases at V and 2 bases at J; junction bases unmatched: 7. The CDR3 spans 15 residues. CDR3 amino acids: CASRVPAGGPYEQYF. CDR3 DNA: TGTGCCAGCAGGGTCCCAGCGGGAGGGCCCTACGAGCAGTACTTC.

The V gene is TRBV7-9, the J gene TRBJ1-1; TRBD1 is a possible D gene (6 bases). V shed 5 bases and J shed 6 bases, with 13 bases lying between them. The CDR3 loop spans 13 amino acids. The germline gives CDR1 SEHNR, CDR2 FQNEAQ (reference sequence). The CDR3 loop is CASSLLQGPEAFF. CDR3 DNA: TGTGCCAGCAGCCTATTGCAGGGGCCTGAAGCTTTCTTT.

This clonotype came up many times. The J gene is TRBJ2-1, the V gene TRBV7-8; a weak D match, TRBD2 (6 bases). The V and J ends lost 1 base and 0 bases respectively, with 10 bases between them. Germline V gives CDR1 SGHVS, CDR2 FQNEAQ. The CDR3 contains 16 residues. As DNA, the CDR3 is TGTGCCAGCAGCTTAGTGCGGGGCCCCTCCTACAATGAGCAGTTCTTC. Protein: CASSLVRGPSYNEQFF. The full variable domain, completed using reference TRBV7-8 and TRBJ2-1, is GAGVSQSPRYKVAKRGQDVALRCDPISGHVSLFWYQQALGQGPEFLTYFQNEAQLDKSGLPSDRFFAERPEGSVSTLKIQRTQQEDSAVYLCASSLVRGPSYNEQFFGPGTRLTVL.

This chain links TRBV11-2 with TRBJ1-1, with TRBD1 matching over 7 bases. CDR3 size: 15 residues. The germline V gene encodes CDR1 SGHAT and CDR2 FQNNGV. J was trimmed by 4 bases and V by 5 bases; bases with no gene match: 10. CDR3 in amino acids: CASSTYGAGGTEAFF. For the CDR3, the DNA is TGTGCCAGCAGCACCTACGGCGCAGGGGGCACTGAAGCTTTCTTT.

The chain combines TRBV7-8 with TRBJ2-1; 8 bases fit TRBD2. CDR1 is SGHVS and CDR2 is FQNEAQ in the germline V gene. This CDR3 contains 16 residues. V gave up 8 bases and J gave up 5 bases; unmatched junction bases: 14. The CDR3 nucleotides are TGTGCCAGCCGGGACCGGCGGCGGGGGGTAGACAATGAGCAGTTCTTC. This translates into CASRDRRRGVDNEQFF.